This TCR beta chain was profiled in a study of cytomegalovirus exposure and HLA in healthy donors (dated by TCRdb to between 2016 and 2019). Broadly, across the study: According to an earlier analysis of 450 to 650 of the donors, about 190 million T cells yielded over 90 million unique TCR beta sequences and less than 300 Gb of sequence data. About 280 gigabases of sequencing data and tens of millions of unique TCR sequences were included in an early release covering about 620 HLA-typed donors. The T cell repertoires of 666 subjects were profiled by immunosequencing and related to cytomegalovirus serostatus. High-throughput TCR immunosequencing, statistical association of individual TCRs with disease status, and machine learning were combined to predict cytomegalovirus infection status. Among over 350 genotyped donors of the cohort, an average of roughly 240,000 unique TCR beta nucleotide sequences were sequenced per donor, roughly 18% of them non-productive. In addition to the first cohort of 500 to 850 subjects, a separate validation cohort of 100 to 150 different subjects was used. Typing coverage varied by locus: roughly 629-640 donors for A, B, C, DRB1 and DQB1; 500 to 550 for DQA1; some 610 for DPA1; approximately 450 for DPB1. Every repertoire in the discovery cohort had been generated on one and the same sequencing platform. A later analysis re-examined previously published TCR beta repertoires from about 700 donors and added high-resolution HLA genotyping to investigate patterns of TCR occurrence. A later genetic analysis took genome-wide SNP genotypes for about three fifths of the 666 donors and used that subset as a discovery cohort. A few DR-DQ haplotypes were treated as single units for association and clustering because of strong linkage in the cohort. Donor age, sex, ethnicity and CMV serostatus were compiled alongside the repertoire data. Both class I and class II loci were covered by HLA typing, at four-digit resolution. Of the roughly 400 genotyped donors, over 65% fell in the genetic ancestry cluster associated with self-reported Caucasian donors. The later analysis used no new phenotypic data to find candidate immune exposures, relying instead on TCR beta sequences and their occurrence across donors. An earlier analysis of about 600 of the donors used high-throughput TCR beta sequencing to judge whether each TCR beta V gene segment behaved as functional or pseudogenic. The aim of the study was to test whether cataloging public T cell receptors could identify signatures of past pathogen exposure.

With respect to this clone: It lacks a known antigen. Nothing much larger sits one base from this clone, and base qualities are not available.

Libraries were prepared through the immunoSEQ multiplex PCR assay. A mixture of 60 forward primers for TCR Vbeta segments and 13 reverse primers for TCR Jbeta segments was used in the multiplex PCR. The CDR3 region of rearranged TCR beta genes was amplified from genomic DNA with a multiplex PCR assay. The amplified TCR beta libraries were sequenced on the Illumina HiSeq System as 87-base-pair reads. In the authors' own workflow: Across the 670 or so repertoires, a later analysis counted 75 million to 90 million unique TCR beta chains, some 11 million of which were shared by at least two donors. Raw reads were error-corrected and collapsed into unique sequences with a nearest-neighbor algorithm that merged closely related sequences to remove PCR and sequencing errors. V, D and J gene segments were assigned by aligning CDR3 sequences to IMGT reference sequences. For a sequence to be retained, a match of at least six nucleotides to both a V gene segment and a J gene segment was required. A rearrangement was called productive if the CDR3 had no stop codons and remained in frame with V and J, and every other rearrangement was called non-productive. Following IMGT convention, CDR3 was defined as the stretch from the second conserved V-encoded cysteine up to the conserved J-encoded phenylalanine. The earlier analysis of approximately 590 of the donors excluded any sequence lacking an unambiguous match to a single V gene segment. In an earlier analysis of approximately 590 of the donors, a V segment was called functional when productive rearrangements were above 56.7%, and segregating when the standard deviation between donors exceeded 5%. To diagnose cytomegalovirus status from the catalog of TCR beta chain sequences, a statistical classification framework was built. A later analysis assigned V and J genes by comparing TCR nucleotide sequences with IMGT/GENE-DB human TR gene sequences. Using the TCRdist pipeline, a later analysis assigned CDR3 sequences along with most-parsimonious VDJ recombination scenarios. In a later analysis, each TCR beta chain was defined by its CDR3 amino acid sequence together with its V-gene family, and reads without a unique V-gene family were excluded. To address suspected cross-contamination and a sequencing artifact, a later analysis removed approximately 590 highly shared, low-generation-probability nucleotide sequences. For each public chain, a later analysis derived a clonal expansion index from normalized ranks of inferred template counts within each repertoire. In a later analysis, generation probabilities were computed with a VDJ recombination model fitted to out-of-frame rearrangements, and the resulting probabilities were checked against IGoR. In a later analysis, TCR-TCR, TCR-HLA and TCR-CMV co-occurrence was scored with hypergeometric tests, and a repertoire-size bias correction was applied to TCR pairs. To estimate false discovery rates, a later analysis permuted the HLA or CMV assignments 20 times. A later analysis grouped co-occurring TCRs with DBSCAN, adding TCRdist sequence similarity when clustering within HLA-allele-positive subsets. For co-occurrence clustering, repertoires with fewer than 30,000 or more than 120,000 public chains were excluded, along with roughly 5 repertoires with anomalous nucleotide sharing. TCRdb took over this immuneACCESS table, retaining in-frame rearrangements with V and J assigned. Such tables are incomplete; in checked studies, under half of the missing clones stem from an unresolved V gene, and the remainder is unexplained. V and J calls and clone size are given by that table; D and trimming were obtained from the DNA. This sample comprises 130,000 to 150,000 clones, about 80% of them detected only once. The ten largest clones capture less than 1.5% of the sample.

The cohort comprised around 700 healthy bone marrow donors. At the time of sampling, every cohort member was nominally healthy, though immune exposures that went unrecorded were likely present. The donor tested CMV seropositive and was one of the 289 seropositive cohort members. A peripheral blood sample was collected from each donor, and TCR beta sequencing was performed on peripheral blood mononuclear cells. Genomic DNA was extracted from the blood cell samples with the Qiagen DNeasy Blood Extraction Kit. Study-level results and caveats: Some IMGT-functional V segments, including TRBV6-2 and TRBV6-3, could not be told apart with the 87-base-pair reads, so those segments were excluded. The authors suggested that the approach could potentially be extended to other disease states and immunological phenotypes. Roughly 15 rarely observed V segments, including chromosome 9 orphons, were excluded from the earlier analysis of about 500 of the donors because counts were too low. Most TCR sequences were observed very rarely across donors, whereas some public TCRs were present in many individuals. A total of roughly 160 TCR beta chains were listed by the study as associated with cytomegalovirus. A later analysis associated some 17,000 TCR beta sequences with specific HLA alleles at a false discovery rate of 0.05. Correlated functional status among segregating V segments might reflect linkage disequilibrium, but an unknown experimental factor could not be ruled out. In an earlier analysis of a few hundred of the donors, most TCR beta V segments were observed in productive rearrangements about 90% or about 30% of the time, broadly matching IMGT annotations. A later analysis found that most CMV-associated TCR beta chains appeared HLA-restricted, with HLA associations seemingly driven largely by CMV exposure. In vitro tests confirmed that three of the cytomegalovirus-associated TCR beta chains recognize cytomegalovirus antigens. A later analysis reported that several top co-occurrence clusters appeared linked to parvovirus B19, influenza, CMV and Epstein-Barr virus. The sequencing pipeline was judged likely to have produced a cluster of highly shared sequence variants as a technical artifact. In a later analysis, HLA-associated TCR beta chains were found to be more clonally expanded and to have lower generation probabilities than equally common non-associated chains. Sequencing depth was assumed to be roughly uniform across donors in the presence/absence analyses, though that assumption may not hold. A further reported finding was that TCR beta sequences accurately predicted the HLA-A and HLA-B alleles for most subjects in the first cohort. Strong co-occurrence of HLA alleles, especially DR and DQ, made assigning TCR associations to individual alleles difficult. Cytomegalovirus status was reported to be diagnosed by the classifier with high specificity and sensitivity in both the original and validation cohorts. The cohort was sequenced for TCR beta chains only, and without alpha or paired-chain data the features that could be detected were limited. According to a later analysis, TCR association rates differed among HLA loci, with DRB1 alleles showing the most associated TCRs and HLA-C alleles showing the fewest. A later genetic analysis associated a missense DCLRE1C variant with V-gene and J-gene trimming of TCR beta chains, and an independent cohort replicated the association. A later genetic analysis reported fewer N-insertions in productive TCRs among donors in an Asian-associated ancestry cluster than the approximately 700-donor mean. Immune exposure information for the cohort was limited to CMV serostatus. HLA typing was unavailable for some donors at each locus, so association tests used only the typed subset.

The CDR3 sequence holds 14 residues, the cysteine and phenylalanine included. The CDR3 DNA has 42 bases and is translated from base 1. The germline V gene sets CDR1 to SGHNT and CDR2 to YENEEA. V gives up 5 bases and J gives up 5 bases, and the segment between their germline ends measures 14 bases. Sequenced: PBMCs. This chain is built from TRBV11-3 and TRBJ2-3; TRBD1 is perhaps the D gene, given 6 matching bases. This receptor was identified in a male donor in good health and CMV-seropositive. The CDR3 has the sequence CASSPADRGDTQYF. The base sequence is TGTGCCAGCAGCCCGGCGGACAGAGGAGATACGCAGTATTTT.